Listed below are T cell receptor beta chains from one sample, sequenced in a study of a mutant IDH1 vaccine in newly diagnosed glioma. Produced via immunoSEQ multiplex PCR; TCRdb's table is partial and in-frame only. The sample consists of approximately 54,000 clones, roughly 80% of them appearing once. The material was PBMCs, obtained from a glioma patient treated with radiotherapy, temozolomide or both. Source of these receptors: a man between 18 and 35 years old with glioma. The CDR3 runs from the conserved cysteine through the conserved F or W. A D gene is named only where the DNA matches it firmly.

v_call d_call cdr3_aa
TRBV5-1 - CASSLGGSGAGETEAFF
TRBV18 TRBD1 CASSRDRSNSPLHF
TRBV18 - CASSPLDSGSRNYGYTF
TRBV7-9 - CASSPEGRYEQYF
TRBV7-9 TRBD1 CASSPGTGGVAFF
TRBV9 - CASSPEGHPEAFF
TRBV2 - CASSPDVNQPQHF
TRBV7-9 - CASSPGGASYEQYF
TRBV7-9 TRBD1 CASSRGQDNYGYTF
TRBV6-6 TRBD1 CASGQDRATYEQYF